The entry that follows covers one T cell receptor (beta chain) sequence. The antigen remains unidentified. Libraries were prepared by immunoSEQ multiplex PCR; TCRdb keeps only in-frame clonotypes and omits some of them. Altogether approximately 15,000 clones are present, about 90% being singletons, with the ten largest covering 5.5% to 7%. These data come from a study of graft-versus-host responses after intestinal transplantation. Looking at the study overall: In this cohort, recipients had multivisceral, liver-intestinal, or isolated intestinal transplants. Study findings and constraints: Among circulating GvH clones, peak levels were associated with early post-transplant declines in HvG clones. Some GvH clones were seen earlier in gut or blood, suggesting intestinal origin.

The CDR3 length is 12 residues. Trimming removed 0 bases from V and 2 bases from J, with 2 bases in between. Germline V CDR1 and CDR2: LGHNA, YNFKEQ. This chain uses TRBV4-2 with TRBJ2-7, with D hard to call. The sample here was PBMCs, taken 110 days after intestinal transplant. This sequence was found in a human patient who received an intestinal transplant, so some T cells may come from the graft donor. The CDR3 region is CASSQDTYEQYF. The CDR3 DNA follows: TGTGCCAGCAGCCAAGACACCTACGAGCAGTACTTC.